The 15 T cell receptor beta chains below come from one sample, sequenced in a study of blood T cell repertoires in COVID-19. Profiled with immunoSEQ multiplex PCR; TCRdb holds only in-frame clones, not every one. This sample carries about 130,000 clones, around 79% of them seen once, and the ten largest clones take just under 5%. Sequenced input: peripheral blood. All receptors derive from a woman between 65 and 79 years old with COVID-19, enrolled during active disease.

The genes are TRBV7-2 and TRBJ1-4; weak D call: TRBD1 (5 bases). The CDR3 is 14 residues long. V was clipped by 2 bases and J by 2 bases, with 6 bases between them. CDR1 is SGHTA and CDR2 is FQGNSA in the germline V gene. This CDR3 is CASSLYRTNEKLFF. DNA for the CDR3: TGTGCCAGCAGCTTATACAGGACTAATGAAAAACTGTTTTTT.

V and J are TRBV4-3 and TRBJ2-7, with 10 bases that match TRBD1. This CDR3 spans 16 amino acids. Germline lookup yields CDR1 LGHNA and CDR2 YSLEER. V gave up 1 base and J gave up 5 bases; unmatched junction bases: 8. CDR3 region: CASSQVPGQGSHEQYF. The CDR3 DNA reads as TGCGCCAGCAGCCAAGTCCCGGGACAGGGGTCCCACGAGCAGTACTTC.

The chain combines TRBV7-2 with TRBJ1-1; 7 bases fit TRBD1. The germline CDR1 and CDR2 sequences are SGHTA and FQGNSA. The trim removed 6 bases at V and 5 bases at J, leaving 6 bases unmatched. The CDR3 is 13 residues long. The DNA for the CDR3 is TGTGCCAGCAGTTTGACAGGGAGGACTGAAGCTTTCTTT. Its protein is CASSLTGRTEAFF.

The CDR3 spells CASSPPDRWAYGYTF. CDR3 coding DNA: TGTGCCAGCAGTCCTCCGGACAGGTGGGCCTATGGCTACACCTTC. V and J are TRBV28 and TRBJ1-2; 7 nucleotides match TRBD1. CDR1 and CDR2 from the germline V gene are MDHEN and SYDVKM. V dropped 5 bases and J dropped 4; count of bases not matched to a gene: 10. This CDR3 is built from 15 residues.

This clone was seen only once. V is TRBV15 and J is TRBJ2-6, with TRBD2 identical over 8 bases. The V gene end was trimmed by 2 bases and the J gene end by 3 bases; junction bases not matched to a gene: 12. CDR1 is LNHNV and CDR2 is YYDKDF in the germline V gene (reference sequence). The CDR3 runs 19 residues. In DNA, the CDR3 is TGTGCCACCAGCAGACCCCGTGGAGCGGGGGTACTTGGGGCCAACGTCCTGACTTTC. Its protein product is CATSRPRGAGVLGANVLTF.

This chain uses TRBV27 with TRBJ1-1, with D possibly TRBD1 on 6 matching bases. CDR3 length: 17 residues. V was trimmed by 4 bases and J by 1 base, leaving 19 bases between them. Per germline, CDR1 MNHEY and CDR2 SMNVEV (reference sequence). CDR3 coding DNA: TGTGCCAGCAGTTCCACGCTAGGGGGGAGGGGGAACACTGAAGCTTTCTTT. The encoded protein is CASSSTLGGRGNTEAFF.

This chain joins TRBV6-4 and TRBJ1-2; D is uncertain. Germline lookup yields CDR1 MRHNA and CDR2 SNTAGT. The CDR3 length is 13 residues. Trimming cost V 2 bases and J 8 bases, with 12 bases left between them. The CDR3 region has the DNA TGTGCCAGCAGTGACGGAGGGCTGGGAGGCTACACCTTC. It yields the protein CASSDGGLGGYTF.

The rearrangement joins TRBV27 to TRBJ2-1, with 13 bases identical to TRBD2. In germline, CDR1 is MNHEY, CDR2 SMNVEV (reference sequence). This CDR3 spans 16 amino acids. The V and J ends lost 5 bases and 3 bases, in that order; junction bases with no gene match: 4. CDR3 sequence: CASSERLAGGYNEQFF. As DNA, the CDR3 is TGTGCCAGCAGTGAGCGACTAGCGGGGGGCTACAATGAGCAGTTCTTC.

This clone was recorded a few times. The chain combines TRBV19 with TRBJ1-2, with TRBD1 matching over 7 bases. V trimming: 3 bases; J trimming: 0 bases; junction bases outside the gene matches: 10. Germline V gene data show CDR1 as LNHDA and CDR2 as SQIVND (reference sequence). CDR3 size: 17 residues. The CDR3 region has the DNA TGTGCCAGTAGTATCGGGGCCTTAGGGGGCCCTAACTATGGCTACACCTTC. It encodes CASSIGALGGPNYGYTF. Together with reference TRBV19 and TRBJ1-2, the CDR3 gives the full variable domain: DGGITQSPKYLFRKEGQNVTLSCEQNLNHDAMYWYRQDPGQGLRLIYYSQIVNDFQKGDIAEGYSVSREKKESFPLTVTSAQKNPTAFYLCASSIGALGGPNYGYTFGSGTRLTVV.

V usage is TRBV27 and J usage is TRBJ1-5, with D perhaps TRBD1 (5 bases). The CDR3 consists of 15 residues. Germline CDR1 is MNHEY and CDR2 is SMNVEV (reference sequence). Trimming shortened V by 5 bases and J by 0 bases, and 11 bases separated the two germline ends. The CDR3, as DNA: TGTGCCAGCAGTGGGGGGGTTTATAGCAATCAGCCCCAGCATTTT. This codes for CASSGGVYSNQPQHF.

The rearrangement joins TRBV29-1 to TRBJ1-1; D is unresolved. The V gene lost 7 bases and the J gene lost 3 bases, with 15 bases spanning the gap. This CDR3 spans 13 amino acids. Germline V gene data show CDR1 as SQVTM and CDR2 as ANQGSEA. The CDR3 bases are TGCAGCGCCCAAGTCCGGGTGGACACTGAAGCTTTCTTT. It specifies CSAQVRVDTEAFF.

There are a few counts of this clone. The rearrangement links TRBV19 to TRBJ1-6, with D uncertain. Germline values: CDR1 LNHDA, CDR2 SQIVND (reference sequence). Between the trimmed V and J ends, which lost 3 bases and 7 bases, there was a span of 13 bases. This CDR3 has 15 residues. The CDR3 sequence is CASSIFPGLNSPLHF. The CDR3 nucleotides read TGTGCCAGTAGTATCTTCCCAGGATTAAATTCACCCCTCCACTTT.

This clone was detected many times. The same CDR3 can be traced to other DNA sequences in this sample. The V gene is TRBV9, the J gene TRBJ2-7; D is perhaps TRBD1 (6 bases). The CDR3 sequence is 14 residues long. CDR1 is SGDLS, CDR2 YYNGEE, per germline. With 5 bases removed from V and 0 bases from J, the gap between germline ends came to 12 bases. The CDR3 sequence is CASSVTGTSYEQYF. Here the CDR3 DNA reads TGTGCCAGCAGTGTGACAGGCACCTCCTACGAGCAGTACTTC.

This chain connects TRBV4-2 to TRBJ2-3; TRBD2 matches 10 bases. J was trimmed by 7 bases and V by 0 bases; bases with no gene match: 7. There are 16 residues in the CDR3. Per germline, CDR1 LGHNA and CDR2 YNFKEQ. The CDR3 reads CASSQDRAAGGYTQYF. CDR3 in DNA: TGTGCCAGCAGCCAAGACCGCGCAGCGGGGGGGTATACGCAGTATTTT.

The rearrangement uses TRBV28 and TRBJ2-4; 10 positions match TRBD2. This CDR3 comprises 16 residues. Per germline, CDR1 MDHEN and CDR2 SYDVKM. The junction had 11 bases not matched to a gene; V was cut back by 6 bases and J by 6 bases. CDR3 loop: CASRLPSTSGLNIQYF. Written as DNA, the CDR3 is TGTGCCAGCAGACTACCCTCGACTAGCGGGTTAAACATTCAGTACTTC. Based on the CDR3 plus reference TRBV28 and TRBJ2-4, the full variable domain is DVKVTQSSRYLVKRTGEKVFLECVQDMDHENMFWYRQDPGLGLRLIYFSYDVKMKEKGDIPEGYSVSREKKERFSLILESASTNQTSMYLCASRLPSTSGLNIQYFGAGTRLSVL.